This is a list of T cell receptor beta chains from one sample in a study of T cell repertoires in cytomegalovirus infection. TCRdb ran MiXCR on the reads and lists one entry per CDR3 protein. The table has fewer than 550,000 distinct CDR3 sequences, about a third seen once. Sequenced: PBMCs. The receptors were gathered from a human donor in good health (CMV status not recorded). Some clones in this sample may be carry-over from other donors' samples. CDR3s include the opening cysteine and the closing phenylalanine or tryptophan. The D gene is left open where the match is weak. Clone size is not always given. Where it is, it says once, few, many or a class for expanded clones.

size: -; V: TRBV19; length: 13; D: -; CDR3: CASSISLNTEAFF
size: -; V: TRBV6-1; length: 15; D: -; CDR3: CASRFRDTTNTEAFF
size: many; V: TRBV12-3/TRBV12-4; length: 14; D: TRBD2; CDR3: CASSLGSSGETQYF
size: -; V: TRBV25-1; length: 16; D: -; CDR3: CASSEVVQGLKETQYF
size: -; V: TRBV7-2; length: 15; D: -; CDR3: CARSPNVGSNQPQHF
size: -; V: TRBV6-8; length: 17; D: TRBD1; CDR3: CASSPTQGASTKNIQYF
size: many; V: TRBV7-8; length: 15; D: -; CDR3: CASSFLTGGPGELFF
size: -; V: TRBV19; length: 14; D: -; CDR3: CASSMRTLNTEAFF
size: -; V: TRBV2; length: 14; D: -; CDR3: CASQQGAGNQPQHF
size: -; V: TRBV19; length: 16; D: -; CDR3: CASSMRPGANTGELFF
size: -; V: TRBV24-1; length: 16; D: TRBD2; CDR3: CATSDRRLAGADTQYF
size: -; V: TRBV19; length: 14; D: -; CDR3: CASSDLVGLQPQHF
size: -; V: TRBV7-6; length: 14; D: -; CDR3: CASSSGDYQETQYF
size: -; V: TRBV6-2/TRBV6-3; length: 18; D: TRBD1; CDR3: CASSLIRDRVTGANVLTF
size: once; V: TRBV29-1; length: 16; D: -; CDR3: CSIPKGRAWVTDTQYF
size: few; V: TRBV19; length: 16; D: TRBD2; CDR3: CASSRGSGGLPDTQYF
size: many; V: TRBV7-2; length: 16; D: -; CDR3: CASSLAGRFLGNTIYF
size: -; V: TRBV19; length: 14; D: -; CDR3: CASSIERGNQPQHF
size: few; V: TRBV6-2/TRBV6-3; length: 13; D: -; CDR3: CASSYGLYNEQFF
size: many; V: TRBV7-8; length: 15; D: TRBD1; CDR3: CASSLVHRGTGELFF
size: -; V: TRBV7-6; length: 12; D: TRBD1; CDR3: CASRQGAETQYF
size: -; V: TRBV5-1; length: 17; D: TRBD2; CDR3: CASSTGPRTSAYNEQFF
size: -; V: TRBV10-2; length: 15; D: TRBD1; CDR3: CASSSPGQGIQPQHF
size: -; V: TRBV7-6; length: 16; D: TRBD1; CDR3: CASSTPGTGTGGELFF
size: -; V: TRBV4-3; length: 15; D: -; CDR3: CASSQDDDSNQPQHF
size: -; V: TRBV5-5; length: 15; D: -; CDR3: CASSFYRPSTDTQYF
size: -; V: TRBV6-6; length: 13; D: -; CDR3: CASREGGVAEAFF
size: -; V: TRBV28; length: 15; D: -; CDR3: CAGRTRAGSYNEQFF
size: few; V: TRBV6-1; length: 13; D: -; CDR3: CATQGGDTGELFF
size: few; V: TRBV5-6; length: 14; D: TRBD1; CDR3: CASSLPPDRAEAFF
size: -; V: TRBV10-2; length: 12; D: -; CDR3: CASSPRTVEAFF
size: few; V: TRBV19; length: 19; D: TRBD2; CDR3: CASSLSWGSGDRSTDTQYF
size: -; V: TRBV6-1; length: 12; D: -; CDR3: CASEHRVDEQYF
size: -; V: TRBV29-1; length: 14; D: -; CDR3: CSVDGEVTVSEQFF
size: -; V: TRBV19; length: 12; D: -; CDR3: CASSIAKGEYFF
size: -; V: TRBV6-6; length: 16; D: TRBD2; CDR3: CASSYWTSGGNNEQFF
size: -; V: TRBV7-9; length: 14; D: -; CDR3: CASSEAGNAYEQFF
size: -; V: TRBV27; length: 16; D: TRBD2; CDR3: CASSSPTSGGDNEQFF
size: -; V: TRBV6-5; length: 13; D: TRBD1; CDR3: CASRDRVNSPLHF
size: -; V: TRBV2; length: 16; D: TRBD1; CDR3: CATLSDRPSGANVLTF
size: -; V: TRBV3-1; length: 15; D: -; CDR3: CASSQGSRARDTQYF
size: many; V: TRBV7-2; length: 12; D: -; CDR3: CASRRLVNEQFF
size: many; V: TRBV7-8; length: 16; D: -; CDR3: CASSLGGHNSGNTIYF
size: -; V: TRBV20-1; length: 15; D: TRBD2; CDR3: CSARVAGRNTGELFF
size: few; V: TRBV19; length: 13; D: -; CDR3: CASSPSWTDTQYF
size: -; V: TRBV20-1; length: 18; D: TRBD2; CDR3: CSASLGGTSEGVYYEQYF
size: -; V: TRBV4-1; length: 15; D: TRBD2; CDR3: CASSPQTSGGDEQFF
size: -; V: TRBV2; length: 14; D: -; CDR3: CASSEASVQETQYF
size: -; V: TRBV9; length: 16; D: TRBD2; CDR3: CASSVGVAGFLETQYF
size: -; V: TRBV20-1; length: 14; D: TRBD1; CDR3: CSARLDRGRREQYF
size: -; V: TRBV24-1; length: 12; D: -; CDR3: CATSDLPDTQYF
size: -; V: TRBV6-5; length: 14; D: TRBD1; CDR3: CASSRGTAREKLFF
size: few; V: TRBV11-2; length: 14; D: -; CDR3: CASSFGFGDTEAFF